This TCR beta chain comes out of a study of cytomegalovirus exposure and HLA in healthy donors. Study background: The approximately 120 validation repertoires and the roughly 670 first-cohort repertoires shared a platform, a later analysis reported. Study-wide results and caveats: Whilst most TCR sequences proved rare, a subset of public TCRs occurred across many donors. The TCR clusters that emerged in the first cohort tended, a later analysis found, to co-occur in the approximately 130 validation repertoires.

The donors were members of the roughly 120-subject validation cohort (separate from the roughly 670-subject first cohort). Regarding this clone: What it binds is unknown.

TCRdb's table, derived via immunoSEQ multiplex PCR, lists solely in-frame clones and lacks some. Among about 83,000 clones listed, about 96% were seen once. Germline V gives CDR1 PRHDT, CDR2 FYEKMQ (reference sequence). The CDR3 loop spans 14 amino acids. Trimming cost V 5 bases and J 3 bases; bases outside gene matches: 5. The origin of this receptor is a woman between 18 and 30 years old in good health and CMV-seronegative. The chain links TRBV13 to TRBJ2-7; TRBD1 agrees at 9 bases. Sequenced sample: PBMCs. CDR3 sequence reads: CASSNRQGVYEQYF. DNA for the CDR3: TGTGCCAGCAGCAATAGACAGGGGGTCTACGAGCAGTACTTC. The variable domain in full, completed from reference TRBV13 and TRBJ2-7, reads AAGVIQSPRHLIKEKRETATLKCYPIPRHDTVYWYQQGPGQDPQFLISFYEKMQSDKGSIPDRFSAQQFSDYHSELNMSSLELGDSALYFCASSNRQGVYEQYFGPGTRLTVT.